This T cell receptor (beta chain) was found in a study of cytomegalovirus exposure and HLA in healthy donors. The CDR3 loop spans 15 amino acids. The ends lost 5 bases at V and 3 bases at J; junction bases unmatched: 2. CDR1 is WSHSY, CDR2 SAAADI, per germline. This clone was picked up one time. The PCR made use of 60 Vbeta and 13 Jbeta primers. TCRdb's table, derived via immunoSEQ multiplex PCR, lists solely in-frame clones and lacks some. The sample has over 85,000 clones, more than 65% seen once. The chain carries TRBV10-2 and TRBJ2-3, with 13 bases aligning to TRBD2. Sequencing input: PBMCs. The sequence derives from a man aged 25-45 years in good health and CMV-seropositive. As DNA, the CDR3 is TGCGCCAGCAGTAGGGGACTAGCGGGGACAGATACGCAGTATTTT. It codes for CASSRGLAGTDTQYF.